Described below is a single T cell receptor (beta chain) sequence and its context. With 6 bases removed from V and 0 bases from J, the gap between germline ends came to 6 bases. This CDR3 has 13 residues. The germline V gene has CDR1 MNHEY and CDR2 SVGAGI. This entry is derived from a study of blood T cell repertoires in COVID-19. Across the study: Specimens from acute and convalescent COVID-19 originated in the United States, Italy and Spain.

Per the authors' pipeline: Scientists estimated how many nucleated cells there were by amplifying reference gene primers. Some clones are missing from TCRdb's copy, which holds only in-frame ones; the method was immunoSEQ multiplex PCR. V and J calls and clone size are given by that table; D and trimming were obtained from the DNA. The profile shows some 150,000 clones, 80% to 90% of them singletons. The chain has TRBV6-5 and TRBJ2-1; D may be TRBD2 (6 bases). The sequenced sample consisted of peripheral blood. The TCR comes from a human donor with acute or convalescent COVID-19. The donor label of this sample is uncertain. The CDR3 nucleotides read TGTGCCAGCAGCGGGAGCTCCTACAATGAGCAGTTCTTC. Translating it yields CASSGSSYNEQFF.